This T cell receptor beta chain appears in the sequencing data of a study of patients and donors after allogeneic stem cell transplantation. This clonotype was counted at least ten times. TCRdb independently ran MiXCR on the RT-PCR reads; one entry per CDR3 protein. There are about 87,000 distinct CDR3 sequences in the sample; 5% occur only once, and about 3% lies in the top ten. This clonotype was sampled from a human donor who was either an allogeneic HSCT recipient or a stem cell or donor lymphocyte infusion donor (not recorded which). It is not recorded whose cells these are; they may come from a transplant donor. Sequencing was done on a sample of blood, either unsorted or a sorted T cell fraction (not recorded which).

DNA for the CDR3: TGCGCCAGCAGCGACAGCACAGATACGCAGTATTTT. Encoded protein: CASSDSTDTQYF. V gene TRBV5-1 combines with J gene TRBJ2-3; D remains ambiguous. Looked up from germline, CDR1 is SGHRS and CDR2 is YFSETQ. Deletions cut 4 bases from V and 0 bases from J, with 3 bases between. The CDR3 extends over 12 amino acids.